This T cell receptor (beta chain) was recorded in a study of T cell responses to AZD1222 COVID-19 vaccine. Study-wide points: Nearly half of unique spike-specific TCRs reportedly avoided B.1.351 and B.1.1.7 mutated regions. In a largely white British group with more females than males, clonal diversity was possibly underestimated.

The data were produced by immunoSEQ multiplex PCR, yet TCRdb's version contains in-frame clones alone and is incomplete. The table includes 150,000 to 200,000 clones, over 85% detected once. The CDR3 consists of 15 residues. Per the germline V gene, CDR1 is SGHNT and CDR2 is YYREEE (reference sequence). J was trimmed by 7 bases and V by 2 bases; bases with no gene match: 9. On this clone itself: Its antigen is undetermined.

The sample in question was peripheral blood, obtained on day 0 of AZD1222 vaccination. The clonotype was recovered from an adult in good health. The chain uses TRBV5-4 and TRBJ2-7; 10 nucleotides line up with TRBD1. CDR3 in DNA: TGTGCCAGCAGCTTAGCCGGGACAGGGGCTAGGGAGCAGTACTTC. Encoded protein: CASSLAGTGAREQYF.